This section outlines one T cell receptor (beta chain) sequence together with its context. As yet, its antigen is unknown. This table comes from immunoSEQ multiplex PCR, and its TCRdb copy is limited to in-frame clones, with some not included. Here the sample spans about 100,000 clones, about 93% being singletons. From germline, CDR1 is SQVTM and CDR2 ANQGSEA. V lost 6 bases to trimming and J lost 4 bases; unmatched junction nucleotides: 11. CDR3 size: 14 residues. This specimen belongs to a study of T cell responses to AZD1222 COVID-19 vaccine. Findings and limits, study-wide: The donor group comprised mostly white British people and more females; the analysis possibly underestimated clonal diversity. Following two doses of AZD1222, Spike-specific TCR breadth and depth rose. Reportedly, nearly half of unique spike TCRs recognized epitopes outside B.1.351/B.1.1.7 mutations.

The input for sequencing was peripheral blood, taken on day 0 of AZD1222 vaccination. V usage is TRBV29-1 and J usage is TRBJ1-1; 7 bases agree with TRBD1. The TCR was taken from an adult in good health. CDR3 coding DNA: TGCAGCGTGTATACAGGGGCCGGTGGCACTGAAGCTTTCTTT. Encoded protein: CSVYTGAGGTEAFF.